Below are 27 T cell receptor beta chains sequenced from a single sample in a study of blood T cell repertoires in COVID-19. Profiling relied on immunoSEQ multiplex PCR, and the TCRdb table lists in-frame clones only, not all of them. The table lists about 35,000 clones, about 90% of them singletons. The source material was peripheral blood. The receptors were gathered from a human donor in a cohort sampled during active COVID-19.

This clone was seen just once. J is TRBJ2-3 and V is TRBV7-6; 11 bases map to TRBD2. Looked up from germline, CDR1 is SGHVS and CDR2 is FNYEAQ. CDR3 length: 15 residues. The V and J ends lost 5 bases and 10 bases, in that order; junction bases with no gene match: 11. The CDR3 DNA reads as TGTGCCAGCAGCAAACTAGCGGGGGTGCTCGGGCCGCAGTATTTT. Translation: CASSKLAGVLGPQYF.

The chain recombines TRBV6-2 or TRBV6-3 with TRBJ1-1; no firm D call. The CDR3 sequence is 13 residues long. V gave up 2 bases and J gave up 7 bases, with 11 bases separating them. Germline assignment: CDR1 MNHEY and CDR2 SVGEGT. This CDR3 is CASSYPQRSEAFF. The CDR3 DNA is TGTGCCAGCAGTTACCCCCAGAGGAGTGAAGCTTTCTTT.

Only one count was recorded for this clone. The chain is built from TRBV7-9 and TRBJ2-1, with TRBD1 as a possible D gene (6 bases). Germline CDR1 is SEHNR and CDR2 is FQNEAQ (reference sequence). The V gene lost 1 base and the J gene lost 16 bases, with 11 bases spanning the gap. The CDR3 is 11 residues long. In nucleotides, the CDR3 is TGTGCCAGCAGCTTAGAACAGGGTCGCTTCTTC. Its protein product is CASSLEQGRFF.

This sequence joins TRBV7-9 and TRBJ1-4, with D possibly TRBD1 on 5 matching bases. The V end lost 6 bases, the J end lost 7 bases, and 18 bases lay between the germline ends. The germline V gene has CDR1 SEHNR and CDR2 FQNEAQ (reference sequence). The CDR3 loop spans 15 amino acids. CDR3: CASRSTGGFGEKLFF. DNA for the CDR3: TGTGCCAGCAGGTCAACGGGGGGATTCGGTGAAAAACTGTTTTTT. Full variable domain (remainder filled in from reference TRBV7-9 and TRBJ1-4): DTGVSQNPRHKITKRGQNVTFRCDPISEHNRLYWYRQTLGQGPEFLTYFQNEAQLEKSRLLSDRFSAERPKGSFSTLEIQRTEQGDSAMYLCASRSTGGFGEKLFFGSGTQLSVL.

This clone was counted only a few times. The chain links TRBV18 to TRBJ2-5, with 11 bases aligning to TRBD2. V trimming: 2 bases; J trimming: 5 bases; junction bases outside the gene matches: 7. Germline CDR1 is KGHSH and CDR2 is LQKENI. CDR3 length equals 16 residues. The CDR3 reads CASSPKVLAGVETQYF. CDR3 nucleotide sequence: TGTGCCAGCTCACCAAAAGTACTAGCGGGAGTGGAGACCCAGTACTTC.

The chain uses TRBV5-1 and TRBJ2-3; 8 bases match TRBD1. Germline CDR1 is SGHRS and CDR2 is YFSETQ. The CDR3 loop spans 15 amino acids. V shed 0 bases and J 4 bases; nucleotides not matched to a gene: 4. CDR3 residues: CASSLGRGQADTQYF. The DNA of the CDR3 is TGCGCCAGCAGCTTGGGCAGGGGGCAGGCAGATACGCAGTATTTT.

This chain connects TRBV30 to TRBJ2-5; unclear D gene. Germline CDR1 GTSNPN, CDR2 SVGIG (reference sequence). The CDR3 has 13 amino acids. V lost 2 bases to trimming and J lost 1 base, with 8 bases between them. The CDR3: CAWSFDFQETQYF. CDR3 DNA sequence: TGTGCCTGGAGTTTCGACTTCCAAGAGACCCAGTACTTC. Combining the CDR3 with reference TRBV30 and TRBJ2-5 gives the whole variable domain SQTIHQWPATLVQPVGSPLSLECTVEGTSNPNLYWYRQAAGRGLQLLFYSVGIGQISSEVPQNLSASRPQDRQFILSSKKLLLSDSGFYLCAWSFDFQETQYFGPGTRLLVL.

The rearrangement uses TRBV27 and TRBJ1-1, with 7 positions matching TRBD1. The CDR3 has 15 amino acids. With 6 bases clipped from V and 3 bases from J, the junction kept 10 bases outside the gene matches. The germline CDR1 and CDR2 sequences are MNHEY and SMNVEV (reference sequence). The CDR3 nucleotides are TGTGCCAGCAGCCGCAACGGACAGGCTGACACTGAAGCTTTCTTT. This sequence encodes CASSRNGQADTEAFF.

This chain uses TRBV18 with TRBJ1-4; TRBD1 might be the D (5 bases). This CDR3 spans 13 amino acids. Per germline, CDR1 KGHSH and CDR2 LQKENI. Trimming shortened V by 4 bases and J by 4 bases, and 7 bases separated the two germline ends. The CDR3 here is CASSRGRNEKLFF. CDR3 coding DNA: TGTGCCAGCTCACGGGGCCGTAATGAAAAACTGTTTTTT.

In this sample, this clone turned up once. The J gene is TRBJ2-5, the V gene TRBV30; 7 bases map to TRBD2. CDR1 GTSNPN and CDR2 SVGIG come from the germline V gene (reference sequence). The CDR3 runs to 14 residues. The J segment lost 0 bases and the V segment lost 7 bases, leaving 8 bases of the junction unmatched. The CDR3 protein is CASTGTTHQETQYF. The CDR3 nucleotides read TGTGCCTCGACCGGGACTACACACCAAGAGACCCAGTACTTC.

The CDR3 region is CASGGSLAGVDEQFF. CDR3 DNA: TGTGCCAGCGGTGGGAGCTTAGCGGGAGTGGATGAGCAGTTCTTC. The rearrangement uses TRBV11-1 and TRBJ2-1; 9 bases are a match to TRBD2. The trim removed 8 bases at V and 8 bases at J, leaving 13 bases unmatched. CDR1 and CDR2 (germline): SGHAT, FQDESV (reference sequence). The CDR3 loop spans 15 amino acids.

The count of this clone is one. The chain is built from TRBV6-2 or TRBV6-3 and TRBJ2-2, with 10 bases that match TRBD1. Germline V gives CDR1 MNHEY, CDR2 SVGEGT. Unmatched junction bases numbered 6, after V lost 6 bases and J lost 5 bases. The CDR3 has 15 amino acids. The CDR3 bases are TGTGCCAGCAGCTTCCCGGGACAGGGGACCGGGGAGCTGTTTTTT. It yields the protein CASSFPGQGTGELFF.

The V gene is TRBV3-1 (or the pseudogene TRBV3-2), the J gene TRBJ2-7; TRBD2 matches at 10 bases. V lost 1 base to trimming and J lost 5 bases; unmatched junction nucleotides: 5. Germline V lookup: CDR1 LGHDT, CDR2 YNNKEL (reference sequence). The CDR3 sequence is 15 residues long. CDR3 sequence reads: CASSQASSGSHEQYF. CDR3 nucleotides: TGTGCCAGCAGCCAAGCTTCTAGCGGGAGCCACGAGCAGTACTTC.

For the CDR3, the DNA is TGCGCCAGCAGCCAAGAAGCCAATACAGGGGTCGAGCAGTACTTC. Translating it yields CASSQEANTGVEQYF. The J gene is TRBJ2-7, the V gene TRBV4-1; 7 nucleotides match TRBD1. There are 15 residues in the CDR3. Germline assignment: CDR1 MGHRA and CDR2 YSYEKL. The junction had 8 bases not matched to a gene; V was cut back by 0 bases and J by 6 bases.

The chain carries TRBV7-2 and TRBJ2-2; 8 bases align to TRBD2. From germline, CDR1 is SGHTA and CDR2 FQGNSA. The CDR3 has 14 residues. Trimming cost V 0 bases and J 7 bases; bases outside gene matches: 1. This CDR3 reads CASSLAREDGELFF. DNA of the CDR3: TGTGCCAGCAGCTTAGCGCGGGAGGACGGGGAGCTGTTTTTT.

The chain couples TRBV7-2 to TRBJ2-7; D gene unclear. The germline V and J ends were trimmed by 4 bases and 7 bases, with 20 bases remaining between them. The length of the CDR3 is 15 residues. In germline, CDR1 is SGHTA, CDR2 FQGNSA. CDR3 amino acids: CASSSSTVPSREQYF. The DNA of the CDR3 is TGTGCCAGCAGCTCTTCAACCGTCCCGTCTCGGGAGCAGTACTTC.

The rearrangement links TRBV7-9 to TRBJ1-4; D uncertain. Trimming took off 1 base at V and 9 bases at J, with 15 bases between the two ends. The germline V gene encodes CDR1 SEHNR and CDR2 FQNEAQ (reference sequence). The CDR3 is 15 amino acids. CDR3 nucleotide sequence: TGTGCCAGCAGCTTAGGCGGGTCCAACTTAAAAAAACTGTTTTTT. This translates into CASSLGGSNLKKLFF.

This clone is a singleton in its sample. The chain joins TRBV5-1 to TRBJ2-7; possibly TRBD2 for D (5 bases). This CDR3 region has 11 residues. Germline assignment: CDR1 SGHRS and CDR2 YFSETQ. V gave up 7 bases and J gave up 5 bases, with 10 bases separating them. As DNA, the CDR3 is TGCGCCAGCTACGAGGGCGACGAGCAGTACTTC. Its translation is CASYEGDEQYF. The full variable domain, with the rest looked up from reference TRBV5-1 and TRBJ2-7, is KAGVTQTPRYLIKTRGQQVTLSCSPISGHRSVSWYQQTPGQGLQFLFEYFSETQRNKGNFPGRFSGRQFSNSRSEMNVSTLELGDSALYLCASYEGDEQYFGPGTRLTVT.

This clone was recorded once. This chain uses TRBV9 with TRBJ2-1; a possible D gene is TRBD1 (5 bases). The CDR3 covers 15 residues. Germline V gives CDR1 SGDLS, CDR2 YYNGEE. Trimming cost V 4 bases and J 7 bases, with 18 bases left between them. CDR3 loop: CASSPPLGAGNEQFF. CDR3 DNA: TGTGCCAGCAGCCCCCCGTTAGGGGCCGGGAATGAGCAGTTCTTC.

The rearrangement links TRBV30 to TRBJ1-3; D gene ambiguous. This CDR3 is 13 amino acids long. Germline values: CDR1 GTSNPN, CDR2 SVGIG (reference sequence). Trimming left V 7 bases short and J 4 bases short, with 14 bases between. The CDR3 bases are TGTGCCTACCGGGAACGAGGGGGAAACACCATATATTTT. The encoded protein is CAYRERGGNTIYF.

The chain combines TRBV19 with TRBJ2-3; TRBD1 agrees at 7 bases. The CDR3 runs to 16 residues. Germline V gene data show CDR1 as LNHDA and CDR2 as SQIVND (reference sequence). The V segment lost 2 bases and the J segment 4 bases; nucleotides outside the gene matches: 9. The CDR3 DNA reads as TGTGCCAGTAGTATATACAGGGGACAAAAAGCAGATACGCAGTATTTT. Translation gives CASSIYRGQKADTQYF. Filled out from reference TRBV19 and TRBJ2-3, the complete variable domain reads DGGITQSPKYLFRKEGQNVTLSCEQNLNHDAMYWYRQDPGQGLRLIYYSQIVNDFQKGDIAEGYSVSREKKESFPLTVTSAQKNPTAFYLCASSIYRGQKADTQYFGPGTRLTVL.

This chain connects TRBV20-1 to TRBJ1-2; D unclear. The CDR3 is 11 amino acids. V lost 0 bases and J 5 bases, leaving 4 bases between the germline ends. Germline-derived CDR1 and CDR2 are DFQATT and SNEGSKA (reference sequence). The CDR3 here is CSARDKYGYTF. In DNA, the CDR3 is TGCAGTGCTAGAGACAAATATGGCTACACCTTC.

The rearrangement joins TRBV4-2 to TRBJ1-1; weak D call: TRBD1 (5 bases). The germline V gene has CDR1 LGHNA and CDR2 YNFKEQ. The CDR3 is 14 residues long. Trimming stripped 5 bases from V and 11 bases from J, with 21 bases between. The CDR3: CASSITQGITEAFF. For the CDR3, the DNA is TGTGCCAGCAGCATTACCCAGGGTATCACAGAGGCTTTCTTT.

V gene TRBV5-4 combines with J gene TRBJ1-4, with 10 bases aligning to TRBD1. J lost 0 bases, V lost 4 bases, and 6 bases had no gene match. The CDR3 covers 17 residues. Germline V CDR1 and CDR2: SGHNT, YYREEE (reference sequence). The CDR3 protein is CASSMTGGSPTNEKLFF. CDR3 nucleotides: TGTGCCAGCAGCATGACAGGGGGCTCTCCAACTAATGAAAAACTGTTTTTT.

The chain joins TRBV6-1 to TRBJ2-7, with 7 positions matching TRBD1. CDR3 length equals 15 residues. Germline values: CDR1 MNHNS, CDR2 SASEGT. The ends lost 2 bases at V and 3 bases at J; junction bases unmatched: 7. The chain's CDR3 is CASSEPGQRGYEQYF. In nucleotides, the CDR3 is TGTGCCAGCAGTGAACCGGGACAGAGAGGCTACGAGCAGTACTTC.

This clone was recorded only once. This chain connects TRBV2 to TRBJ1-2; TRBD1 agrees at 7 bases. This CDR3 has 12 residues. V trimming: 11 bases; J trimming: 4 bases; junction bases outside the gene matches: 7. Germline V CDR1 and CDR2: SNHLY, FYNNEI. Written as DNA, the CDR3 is TGTGCCGGAGGACAGGAACTCTATGGCTACACCTTC. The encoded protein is CAGGQELYGYTF.

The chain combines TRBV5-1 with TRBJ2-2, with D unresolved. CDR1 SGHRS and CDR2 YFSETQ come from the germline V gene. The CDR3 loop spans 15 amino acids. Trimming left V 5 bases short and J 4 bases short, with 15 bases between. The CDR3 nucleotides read TGCGCCAGCAGGTGGGCTTCCACTCGCACCGGGGAGCTGTTTTTT. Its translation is CASRWASTRTGELFF.